Below, one TCR beta chain is given with its context. Two negative PCRs, clearance, or symptom resolution were required of recovered Cohort 3 donors. The data originate from a study of blood T cell repertoires in COVID-19. Overall study: Nucleic acid was either cDNA or gDNA, and it came from T cells, B-cell-depleted T cells, or PBMCs.

This table comes from immunoSEQ multiplex PCR, and its TCRdb copy is limited to in-frame clones, with some not included. The top ten hold 4% to 4.5% of the sample, which has roughly 250,000 clones, 80% to 90% seen once. CDR3 length: 16 amino acids. With V trimmed by 8 bases and J by 1 base, 8 bases remained unmatched. Germline loops: CDR1 SNHLY, CDR2 FYNNEI. The sequenced sample was PBMCs or T cells enriched from blood (not recorded which). The TCR originated in a woman in her thirties who had recovered from COVID-19. The gene calls are TRBV2 and TRBJ2-1; 10 nucleotides align to TRBD2. CDR3 sequence (DNA): TGTGCCAGCCGTTTACAGGGACTAGCGTCCTACAATGAGCAGTTCTTC. It translates to CASRLQGLASYNEQFF.